This TCR beta chain came from a study of cytomegalovirus exposure and HLA in healthy donors. Study results and limitations: For TCR beta chains, V- and J-gene trimming was later linked to a missense DCLRE1C variant. The authors judged a highly shared variant cluster likely a sequencing artifact. A later analysis, which compared TCR beta chains of equal frequency, found the HLA-associated ones more clonally expanded.

Primers for the PCR totalled 60 Vbeta and 13 Jbeta. Authors' analysis steps: In a later analysis, of tens of millions of unique beta chains, around 11 million appeared in at least two donors. Measured with immunoSEQ multiplex PCR; TCRdb has only the in-frame clones, and not every one. V, J and clone size are those of that table, while D and trimming were read from the DNA. The sample has around 140,000 clones. In regard to this clone: The antigen is unknown.

Sequencing input: PBMCs. This receptor was identified in a man younger than 35 in good health and CMV-seronegative.

Written as DNA, the CDR3 is TGTGCCAGTAAAGAGTGGGCGCAGGATCAGCCCCAGCATTTT. Encoded protein: CASKEWAQDQPQHF. This chain joins TRBV19 and TRBJ1-5; D gene unclear. The CDR3 consists of 14 residues. Germline assignment: CDR1 LNHDA and CDR2 SQIVND (reference sequence). V was pared by 7 bases and J by 5 bases, with 15 bases between.